This section outlines one T cell receptor beta chain sequence together with its context. The CDR3 is made up of 15 amino acids. The germline CDR1 and CDR2 sequences are SGHRS and YFSETQ. Trimming stripped 1 base from V and 3 bases from J, with 11 bases between. These data belong to a study of blood T cell repertoires in COVID-19. About the research overall: Researchers got acute and convalescent COVID-19 samples from the United States, Italy and Spain. T cells, B-cell-depleted T cells, or PBMCs provided the cDNA or gDNA that served as material.

Sequencing was performed with immunoSEQ multiplex PCR; in TCRdb, only in-frame clones are kept and a portion is missing. The sample lists almost 200,000 clones, roughly nine tenths occurring once. The chain has TRBV5-1 and TRBJ1-5; D not certain. The receptor was isolated from a woman between 70 and 85 years old with acute or convalescent COVID-19. The sample consisted of peripheral blood. The CDR3 nucleotides are TGCGCCAGCAGCTTGCGGGGAGCGGCCAATCAGCCCCAGCATTTT. Residues: CASSLRGAANQPQHF.